This T cell receptor beta chain is drawn from a study of T cell responses to AZD1222 COVID-19 vaccine. Only in-frame clones appear in the TCRdb table, and some are missing; sequencing was by immunoSEQ multiplex PCR. The sample yields around 160,000 clones, around 94% seen once. This clonotype was sampled from an adult in good health. This sample comprised peripheral blood, obtained on day 0 of AZD1222 vaccination.

The CDR3, as DNA: TGTGCCAGTATCCCCCCCATGGGATCCACTGAAGCTTTCTTT. It translates to CASIPPMGSTEAFF. The J gene is TRBJ1-1, the V gene TRBV19; D is undetermined. V was clipped by 7 bases and J by 4 bases, with 16 bases between them. Germline CDR1 reads LNHDA; CDR2 reads SQIVND (reference sequence). The CDR3 has 14 amino acids.